One sample yielded the 16 T cell receptor beta chains listed below, sequenced in a study of cytomegalovirus exposure and HLA in healthy donors (dated by TCRdb to about 2017). Libraries were made using the immunoSEQ multiplex PCR assay. A mixture of 60 forward primers for TCR Vbeta segments and 13 reverse primers for TCR Jbeta segments was used in the multiplex PCR. The clones in this table, taken by TCRdb from immuneACCESS, are in-frame only. Not every clone is retained; where verified, under half of the shortfall comes from an unresolved V gene, and the cause of the rest is unknown. The table for this sample records 220,000 or so clones. Of the sample, around 1.1% falls within the top ten clones. Material for sequencing was PBMCs. These receptors were obtained from a girl aged 2 to 9 in good health and CMV-seropositive.

V gene TRBV11-1 combines with J gene TRBJ1-6; 8 bases are shared with TRBD1. The CDR3 runs 18 residues. With V trimmed by 3 bases and J by 0 bases, 7 bases remained unmatched. Per germline, CDR1 SGHAT and CDR2 FQDESV (reference sequence). The CDR3 nucleotides read TGTGCCAGCAGCTTCCAGTCGACAGGGGCCTCCTATAATTCACCCCTCCACTTT. It encodes CASSFQSTGASYNSPLHF. The complete variable domain, with remaining parts taken from reference TRBV11-1 and TRBJ1-6, reads EAEVAQSPRYKITEKSQAVAFWCDPISGHATLYWYRQILGQGPELLVQFQDESVVDDSQLPKDRFSAERLKGVDSTLKIQPAELGDSAMYLCASSFQSTGASYNSPLHFGNGTRLTVT.

The rearrangement joins TRBV7-8 to TRBJ2-1, with 7 bases identical to TRBD2. The CDR3 contains 19 residues. Germline lookup yields CDR1 SGHVS and CDR2 FQNEAQ. The junction had 21 bases not matched to a gene; V was cut back by 5 bases and J by 5 bases. The CDR3 DNA reads TGTGCCAGCAGCCTCCAAAGGATGGCGGGAGCTTCCCCTGACAATGAGCAGTTCTTC. Translated: CASSLQRMAGASPDNEQFF. The whole variable domain, filled in from reference TRBV7-8 and TRBJ2-1, reads GAGVSQSPRYKVAKRGQDVALRCDPISGHVSLFWYQQALGQGPEFLTYFQNEAQLDKSGLPSDRFFAERPEGSVSTLKIQRTQQEDSAVYLCASSLQRMAGASPDNEQFFGPGTRLTVL.

The rearrangement joins TRBV6-1 to TRBJ1-2; D gene unclear. Germline CDR1 is MNHNS and CDR2 is SASEGT. The CDR3 spans 14 residues. The germline V and J ends were trimmed by 0 bases and 4 bases, with 9 bases remaining between them. CDR3 loop: CASSEALGPYGYTF. CDR3 coding DNA: TGTGCCAGCAGTGAAGCACTAGGGCCCTATGGCTACACCTTC.

The chain carries TRBV18 and TRBJ2-7; D unresolved. The ends were cut back, 5 bases at V and 1 base at J, with 6 bases in the middle. Germline loops: CDR1 KGHSH, CDR2 LQKENI. The CDR3 totals 12 residues. CDR3: CASSGSSYEQYF. As DNA, the CDR3 is TGTGCCAGCTCAGGCTCGTCCTACGAGCAGTACTTC.

The V call is TRBV6-5, the J call TRBJ2-7; D is possibly TRBD2 (5 bases). V was trimmed by 5 bases and J by 3 bases, leaving 11 bases between them. The CDR3 sequence is 13 residues long. CDR1 and CDR2 (germline): MNHEY, SVGAGI. The CDR3 DNA reads as TGTGCCAGCAGTGAGAGAGGGAACTACGAGCAGTACTTC. It translates to CASSERGNYEQYF.

Written as DNA, the CDR3 is TGTGCCAGCTCACCACGCCCCAGGAGCGGCTACGAGCAGTACTTC. This sequence encodes CASSPRPRSGYEQYF. The V gene is TRBV18, the J gene TRBJ2-7; a weak D match, TRBD2 (5 bases). With 1 base removed from V and 3 bases from J, the gap between germline ends came to 13 bases. The CDR3 is 15 amino acids. The germline V gene has CDR1 KGHSH and CDR2 LQKENI.

CDR3 sequence reads: CASSIENTGELFF. The CDR3 bases are TGTGCCAGCAGCATAGAAAACACCGGGGAGCTGTTTTTT. The rearrangement links TRBV6-1 to TRBJ2-2; no reliable D call. Germline CDR1 and CDR2: MNHNS and SASEGT. There are 13 residues in the CDR3. V was pared by 6 bases and J by 2 bases, with 7 bases between.

The chain recombines TRBV28 with TRBJ2-1, with TRBD1 identical over 7 bases. The V segment lost 1 base and the J segment 8 bases; nucleotides outside the gene matches: 11. Germline assignment: CDR1 MDHEN and CDR2 SYDVKM. This CDR3 has 16 residues. CDR3 nucleotide sequence: TGTGCCAGCAGTTTATCAGGGGGTGGCGGCGTCGATGAGCAGTTCTTC. This translates into CASSLSGGGGVDEQFF. The full variable domain, with the rest looked up from reference TRBV28 and TRBJ2-1, is DVKVTQSSRYLVKRTGEKVFLECVQDMDHENMFWYRQDPGLGLRLIYFSYDVKMKEKGDIPEGYSVSREKKERFSLILESASTNQTSMYLCASSLSGGGGVDEQFFGPGTRLTVL.

This chain links TRBV6-4 with TRBJ1-5; 7 bases match TRBD1. V was pared by 8 bases and J by 6 bases, with 7 bases of the junction left unmatched. Germline V gene data show CDR1 as MRHNA and CDR2 as SNTAGT. The CDR3 extends over 13 amino acids. In DNA form, the CDR3 reads TGTGCCAGCGCTACAGGGGTAGGTCAGCCCCAGCATTTT. Its protein is CASATGVGQPQHF.

The chain combines TRBV28 with TRBJ2-7; 9 bases align to TRBD2. Germline V gene data show CDR1 as MDHEN and CDR2 as SYDVKM. The V segment lost 6 bases and the J segment 7 bases; nucleotides outside the gene matches: 13. The CDR3 runs to 15 residues. CDR3 sequence (DNA): TGTGCCAGCAGGTATATAGCGGGAGTCGCGCGTGAGCAGTACTTC. This gives the protein CASRYIAGVAREQYF.

The genes are TRBV27 and TRBJ2-7; 7 bases agree with TRBD2. This CDR3 comprises 18 residues. CDR1 is MNHEY and CDR2 is SMNVEV in the germline V gene (reference sequence). Unmatched junction bases numbered 19, after V lost 5 bases and J lost 3 bases. Here the CDR3 DNA reads TGTGCCAGCAGTCCTTTGACCGGGGTGGGAGGGCTTGTCTACGAGCAGTACTTC. Protein sequence: CASSPLTGVGGLVYEQYF.

The chain recombines TRBV4-1 with TRBJ1-1; 7 bases are shared with TRBD1. CDR3 length: 13 residues. CDR1 is MGHRA and CDR2 is YSYEKL in the germline V gene. Losses at the gene ends were 5 bases for V and 4 bases for J; bases not matched to a gene: 4. The CDR3 protein is CASSGDRLTEAFF. CDR3 bases: TGCGCCAGCAGCGGGGACAGACTCACTGAAGCTTTCTTT.

The CDR3 DNA reads as TGCAGCGTTGAAACTCGAAAGACCACAGGGTCGTACGAGCAGTACTTC. Its protein product is CSVETRKTTGSYEQYF. The chain uses TRBV29-1 and TRBJ2-7; the D gene is possibly TRBD1 (6 bases). The V end was cut by 2 bases, the J end by 4 bases, with 21 bases between. The CDR3 loop spans 16 amino acids. Germline lookup yields CDR1 SQVTM and CDR2 ANQGSEA.

V is TRBV7-9 and J is TRBJ2-6; D is possibly TRBD1 (8 bases). Germline CDR1 reads SEHNR; CDR2 reads FQNEAQ (reference sequence). The CDR3 is 19 amino acids. Trimming pared 1 base from V and 0 bases from J, leaving 16 bases between. CDR3 sequence reads: CASSLEAGQAGSGANVLTF. The CDR3 region has the DNA TGTGCCAGCAGCTTAGAAGCGGGACAGGCAGGCTCTGGGGCCAACGTCCTGACTTTC.

V usage is TRBV20-1 and J usage is TRBJ2-5, with TRBD1 matching over 8 bases. This CDR3 spans 11 amino acids. Germline V gene data show CDR1 as DFQATT and CDR2 as SNEGSKA (reference sequence). The V gene end was trimmed by 6 bases and the J gene end by 5 bases; junction bases not matched to a gene: 2. The CDR3 DNA sequence: TGCAGTGCCACAGGGGGGGAGACCCAGTACTTC. It is translated as CSATGGETQYF.

The CDR3 protein is CASSTGGRLATNEKLFF. The DNA for the CDR3 is TGTGCCAGCAGCACAGGGGGCAGGCTTGCAACTAATGAAAAACTGTTTTTT. The rearrangement links TRBV21-1 to TRBJ1-4; the table's D call TRBD1 went unverified against the DNA. TRBV21-1 is marked as a pseudogene. This CDR3 is built from 17 residues.